This T cell receptor (beta chain) was sequenced during a study of blood T cell repertoires in COVID-19. In this sample, this clone turned up once. Per the germline V gene, CDR1 is MNHEY and CDR2 is SMNVEV (reference sequence). J gave up 6 bases and V 7 bases, and 9 bases lay outside the gene matches. The CDR3 has 13 residues. Profiled with immunoSEQ multiplex PCR; TCRdb holds only in-frame clones, not every one. The sample carries about 270,000 clones, 88% recorded once. The V and J genes are TRBV27 and TRBJ2-7; TRBD2 agrees at 7 bases. Sequencing was done on a sample of PBMCs or T cells enriched from blood (not recorded which). This clonotype originated in a woman between 55 and 75 years old in a cohort exposed to, infected with or recovered from COVID-19 (not recorded which). DNA of the CDR3: TGTGCCAGCACCAATAGAGGCGGGAGCGAGCAGTACTTC. Translation gives CASTNRGGSEQYF.